Below are 30 T cell receptor beta chains sequenced from a single sample in a study of identifying expanded T cells in peripheral blood. Sequenced by immunoSEQ multiplex PCR; TCRdb stores in-frame clones only, minus some. The sample consists of about 85,000 clones, 88% of them appearing once. The sample comprised blood. These receptor sequences come from a person between 18 and 75 years old in good health.

V usage is TRBV2 and J usage is TRBJ1-4, with TRBD1 as a possible D gene (5 bases). This CDR3 has 13 residues. V lost 7 bases to trimming and J lost 7 bases, with 13 bases between them. CDR1 and CDR2 (germline): SNHLY, FYNNEI. The CDR3 nucleotides are TGTGCCAGCACCCGGGACTTGGCTGAAAAACTGTTTTTT. Amino acid sequence: CASTRDLAEKLFF.

V and J are TRBV29-1 and TRBJ2-3; no clear D. Germline assignment: CDR1 SQVTM and CDR2 ANQGSEA. The CDR3 is made up of 14 amino acids. V shed 8 bases and J shed 2 bases, with 17 bases lying between them. Here the CDR3 DNA reads TGCAGCATCAACCAGAGGTTGAACACAGATACGCAGTATTTT. Its translation is CSINQRLNTDTQYF.

The rearrangement uses TRBV5-1 and TRBJ2-5; D remains ambiguous. Germline V gene lookup returns CDR1 SGHRS and CDR2 YFSETQ. CDR3 length: 14 residues. V was clipped by 0 bases and J by 2 bases, with 8 bases between them. The CDR3 loop reads CASSLGTNQETQYF. The CDR3 DNA reads as TGCGCCAGCAGCTTGGGCACTAATCAAGAGACCCAGTACTTC.

V and J are TRBV19 and TRBJ2-3; D is unresolved. CDR3 size: 13 residues. In germline, CDR1 is LNHDA, CDR2 SQIVND (reference sequence). V gave up 5 bases and J gave up 2 bases, with 8 bases separating them. The CDR3 DNA sequence: TGTGCCAGTAGTGCCTCTTACACAGATACGCAGTATTTT. Its translation is CASSASYTDTQYF. Full variable domain (remainder filled in from reference TRBV19 and TRBJ2-3): DGGITQSPKYLFRKEGQNVTLSCEQNLNHDAMYWYRQDPGQGLRLIYYSQIVNDFQKGDIAEGYSVSREKKESFPLTVTSAQKNPTAFYLCASSASYTDTQYFGPGTRLTVL.

This chain uses TRBV30 with TRBJ2-5, with D hard to call. V was pared by 0 bases and J by 5 bases, with 10 bases between. The CDR3 sequence is 13 residues long. The V gene's germline CDR1 is GTSNPN and CDR2 SVGIG (reference sequence). The chain's CDR3 is CAWSVLEGETQYF. Written as DNA, the CDR3 is TGTGCCTGGAGTGTACTTGAAGGGGAGACCCAGTACTTC.

The gene calls are TRBV18 and TRBJ2-5; D possibly corresponds to TRBD1 (6 bases). This CDR3 contains 13 residues. In germline, CDR1 is KGHSH, CDR2 LQKENI. V lost 2 bases, J lost 4 bases, and 8 bases lay in between. The CDR3 reads CASSPSRGETQYF. As DNA, the CDR3 is TGTGCCAGCTCACCAAGCAGGGGAGAGACCCAGTACTTC.

This sequence joins TRBV6-5 and TRBJ1-3, with D hard to call. The CDR3 covers 14 residues. Deletions cut 8 bases from V and 1 base from J, with 12 bases between. CDR1 is MNHEY and CDR2 is SVGAGI in the germline V gene. The CDR3 nucleotides are TGTGCCAGCCGACGGACGGATTCTGGAAACACCATATATTTT. Amino acids: CASRRTDSGNTIYF.

The J gene is TRBJ2-7, the V gene TRBV6-6, with D maybe TRBD1 (6 bases). The CDR3 spans 14 residues. In germline, CDR1 is MNHNY, CDR2 SVGAGI (reference sequence). V lost 6 bases and J lost 0, with 12 bases in between. The CDR3 sequence: CASRDQGTSYEQYF. The CDR3 DNA reads as TGTGCCAGCAGAGATCAGGGGACCTCCTACGAGCAGTACTTC.

The chain uses TRBV9 and TRBJ1-6; 7 bases agree with TRBD1. The CDR3 spans 15 residues. Trimming at V came to 4 bases and at J to 8 bases, leaving 9 bases not matched to a gene. Germline V gives CDR1 SGDLS, CDR2 YYNGEE. The CDR3, as DNA: TGTGCCAGCAGCATATCCCTAACAGGGGATTCACCCCTCCACTTT. It codes for CASSISLTGDSPLHF.

V is TRBV19 and J is TRBJ2-7; tentatively, D is TRBD2 (6 bases). Trimming stripped 3 bases from V and 3 bases from J, with 18 bases between. CDR1 is LNHDA and CDR2 is SQIVND in the germline V gene (reference sequence). The CDR3 is made up of 16 amino acids. Here the CDR3 reads CASSINVELASYEQYF. The CDR3 DNA follows: TGTGCCAGTAGTATTAATGTTGAACTAGCTAGCTACGAGCAGTACTTC.

This chain uses TRBV30 with TRBJ2-7; 8 bases are shared with TRBD2. J was trimmed by 9 bases and V by 5 bases; bases with no gene match: 6. This CDR3 region has 11 residues. Per the germline V gene, CDR1 is GTSNPN and CDR2 is SVGIG (reference sequence). CDR3 in DNA: TGTGCCTGGGCCAGAAGCGGGGGGCAGTACTTC. This encodes CAWARSGGQYF.

This clone has more than one count but fewer than ten. The rearrangement uses TRBV4-2 and TRBJ2-5; D may match TRBD1 or TRBD2 (5 bases each). CDR1 is LGHNA, CDR2 YNFKEQ, per germline. Deletions cut 0 bases from V and 2 bases from J, with 16 bases between. The length of the CDR3 is 17 residues. CDR3 in DNA: TGTGCCAGCAGCCAAGAGCCCGGGGCCGTAAGACAAGAGACCCAGTACTTC. The encoded protein is CASSQEPGAVRQETQYF.

This chain joins TRBV29-1 and TRBJ1-1; 7 nucleotides agree with TRBD1. In germline, CDR1 is SQVTM, CDR2 ANQGSEA. Trimming cost V 4 bases and J 7 bases; bases outside gene matches: 6. The CDR3 contains 12 residues. CDR3 nucleotides: TGCAGCGTTGTTTCAGGGGGAGATGAAGCTTTCTTT. It specifies CSVVSGGDEAFF.

The V and J genes are TRBV12-1 and TRBJ2-7; the table calls TRBD1, which could not be checked here. TRBV12-1 is a recognized pseudogene. The length of the CDR3 is 16 residues. CDR3 protein: CASSLLIGVSSYEQYF. The CDR3 DNA sequence: TGTGCCAGCAGCTTACTGATAGGGGTGAGCTCCTACGAGCAGTACTTC.

The chain employs TRBV28 and TRBJ1-1; maybe TRBD1 (5 bases). Germline V gene data show CDR1 as MDHEN and CDR2 as SYDVKM. The CDR3 sequence is 18 residues long. Trimming shortened V by 6 bases and J by 2 bases, and 25 bases separated the two germline ends. In nucleotides, the CDR3 is TGTGCCAGCAGACCCTTTGGTATTAGGGACGCTCTAAACACTGAAGCTTTCTTT. This translates into CASRPFGIRDALNTEAFF.

The chain has TRBV10-3 and TRBJ1-6; the D gene is possibly TRBD1 (6 bases). With 6 bases removed from V and 7 bases from J, the gap between germline ends came to 10 bases. This CDR3 has 13 amino acids. Germline V gives CDR1 ENHRY, CDR2 SYGVKD. The CDR3 sequence is CAISWTVNSPLHF. CDR3 bases: TGTGCCATCAGCTGGACAGTGAATTCACCCCTCCACTTT.

This chain connects TRBV27 to TRBJ2-1; D is possibly TRBD1 or TRBD2 (5 bases each). From germline, CDR1 is MNHEY and CDR2 SMNVEV (reference sequence). Trimming cost V 6 bases and J 10 bases, with 13 bases left between them. CDR3 size: 12 residues. CDR3 in amino acids: CASRGTQGEQFF. CDR3 nucleotides: TGTGCCAGCAGAGGGACCCAGGGAGAGCAGTTCTTC.

The V gene is TRBV4-2, the J gene TRBJ2-3, with TRBD2 identical over 10 bases. Germline lookup yields CDR1 LGHNA and CDR2 YNFKEQ. The CDR3 totals 17 residues. V gave up 3 bases and J gave up 6 bases; unmatched junction bases: 12. The CDR3 nucleotides read TGTGCCAGCAGCCACAGCTCCAGCGGGGGGGCCATGGATACGCAGTATTTT. Protein sequence: CASSHSSSGGAMDTQYF.

The CDR3 loop reads CASSFFLAGDNEQFF. The CDR3 coding sequence is TGTGCCAGCAGCTTCTTCCTAGCGGGGGACAATGAGCAGTTCTTC. The gene calls are TRBV7-2 and TRBJ2-1; TRBD2 matches at 10 bases. Germline lookup yields CDR1 SGHTA and CDR2 FQGNSA. The CDR3 runs 15 residues. V shed 3 bases and J 5 bases; nucleotides not matched to a gene: 4.

The chain carries TRBV7-2 and TRBJ2-3; 7 nucleotides line up with TRBD1. The V segment lost 10 bases and the J segment 2 bases; nucleotides outside the gene matches: 12. Germline V gene data show CDR1 as SGHTA and CDR2 as FQGNSA. This CDR3 is 15 amino acids long. CDR3 sequence: CATRRDRGFTDTQYF. In DNA form, the CDR3 reads TGTGCCACTCGCCGGGACAGAGGATTCACAGATACGCAGTATTTT.

The chain couples TRBV29-1 to TRBJ2-2; 7 nucleotides line up with TRBD2. The CDR3 runs 14 residues. V was clipped by 4 bases and J by 1 base; unmatched bases: 3. Germline loops: CDR1 SQVTM, CDR2 ANQGSEA. CDR3 loop: CSVVTSLNTGELFF. The CDR3 nucleotides read TGCAGCGTTGTGACTAGCCTGAACACCGGGGAGCTGTTTTTT.

V gene TRBV28 combines with J gene TRBJ2-5; D uncertain. This CDR3 is built from 14 residues. The V end was cut by 6 bases, the J end by 1 base, with 12 bases between. CDR1 is MDHEN, CDR2 SYDVKM, per germline. The CDR3 nucleotides read TGTGCCAGCAGCTCGCTGGGTTCCCAAGAGACCCAGTACTTC. It encodes CASSSLGSQETQYF.

V usage is TRBV5-6 and J usage is TRBJ1-2, with D tentatively TRBD1 (5 bases). Germline lookup yields CDR1 SGHDT and CDR2 YYEEEE. The CDR3 runs to 15 residues. V shed 1 base and J shed 5 bases, with 15 bases lying between them. CDR3 region: CASSLRLGGWYGYTF. CDR3 in DNA: TGTGCCAGCAGCTTGCGTCTCGGGGGTTGGTATGGCTACACCTTC.

In its sample, this clone was seen once. The V gene is TRBV4-3, the J gene TRBJ1-4; no definite D call. The CDR3 is made up of 15 amino acids. In germline, CDR1 is LGHNA, CDR2 YSLEER. V was cut by 0 bases and J by 3 bases, with 8 bases left in between. CDR3 in amino acids: CASSQDGAANEKLFF. CDR3 DNA sequence: TGCGCCAGCAGCCAAGACGGAGCCGCTAATGAAAAACTGTTTTTT.

The chain has TRBV29-1 and TRBJ1-2; D is possibly TRBD1 (6 bases). The CDR3 extends over 11 amino acids. Germline CDR1 is SQVTM and CDR2 is ANQGSEA. Trimming stripped 7 bases from V and 7 bases from J, with 13 bases between. The CDR3, as DNA: TGCAGCGCAGGGGAGCTTCGTGGCTACACCTTC. Residues: CSAGELRGYTF.

The rearrangement links TRBV5-8 to TRBJ1-1, with 11 bases that match TRBD1. V shed 3 bases, J shed 1 base, and the junction held 5 bases outside the gene matches. There are 16 residues in the CDR3. Germline loops: CDR1 SGHTS, CDR2 YDEGEE. The CDR3 DNA is TGTGCCAGCAGCTCAGGACAGGGGGCTCAGAACACTGAAGCTTTCTTT. Its translation is CASSSGQGAQNTEAFF.

The chain uses TRBV9 and TRBJ2-7, with 8 positions matching TRBD1. V lost 4 bases and J lost 7; bases outside the gene matches: 16. The CDR3 sequence is 16 residues long. The germline V gene encodes CDR1 SGDLS and CDR2 YYNGEE. The CDR3 spells CASSFFRQGSPKEQYF. The CDR3 nucleotides read TGTGCCAGCAGCTTTTTCAGACAGGGGTCCCCCAAGGAGCAGTACTTC. The complete variable domain, with remaining parts taken from reference TRBV9 and TRBJ2-7, reads DSGVTQTPKHLITATGQRVTLRCSPRSGDLSVYWYQQSLDQGLQFLIQYYNGEERAKGNILERFSAQQFPDLHSELNLSSLELGDSALYFCASSFFRQGSPKEQYFGPGTRLTVT.

V gene TRBV4-2 combines with J gene TRBJ1-2; TRBD1 might be the D (6 bases). Trimming stripped 1 base from V and 5 bases from J, with 23 bases between. Germline V gene sequence: CDR1 LGHNA, CDR2 YNFKEQ. There are 18 residues in the CDR3. The CDR3 region is CASSQAGGGGLRFYGYTF. DNA for the CDR3: TGTGCCAGCAGCCAAGCCGGGGGCGGGGGGCTCCGTTTTTATGGCTACACCTTC.

The V and J genes are TRBV7-2 and TRBJ1-3; weak D call: TRBD1 (6 bases). The CDR3 spans 16 residues. Germline V gene data show CDR1 as SGHTA and CDR2 as FQGNSA. V was shortened by 5 bases and J by 1 base, with 15 bases between the two germline ends. In DNA form, the CDR3 reads TGTGCCAGCAGCCAGAGTCAGGGGCGGTCTGGAAACACCATATATTTT. Protein product: CASSQSQGRSGNTIYF.

V is TRBV4-3 and J is TRBJ1-2; TRBD1 matches 8 bases. The V segment lost 0 bases and the J segment 4 bases; nucleotides outside the gene matches: 10. The CDR3 spans 17 residues. Germline CDR1 is LGHNA and CDR2 is YSLEER. Here the CDR3 reads CASSQDVLTGGFYGYTF. CDR3 sequence (DNA): TGCGCCAGCAGCCAAGATGTTCTTACAGGGGGATTCTATGGCTACACCTTC.